This T cell receptor (beta chain) was identified in a study of metastatic and nonmetastatic thyroid tumors. CDR1 SGHRS and CDR2 YFSETQ come from the germline V gene. The CDR3 contains 14 residues. J gave up 6 bases and V 4 bases, and 5 bases lay outside the gene matches. Thyroid surgery took place with no prior treatment in any patient. TCRdb redid the clone calls on the PCR reads using MiXCR. The repertoire holds about 19,000 clones, with about a quarter as singletons. This clone is medium-sized within its sample. This TCR was sampled from a male donor with papillary thyroid cancer or a benign thyroid nodule (not recorded which). Some clones in this sample may be carry-over from other donors' samples. Material: blood. The chain recombines TRBV5-1 with TRBJ2-2; 8 bases are a match to TRBD1. The CDR3 loop reads CASSRTGTAGELFF. The CDR3 bases are TGCGCCAGCAGCCGGACAGGGACGGCCGGGGAGCTGTTTTTT.